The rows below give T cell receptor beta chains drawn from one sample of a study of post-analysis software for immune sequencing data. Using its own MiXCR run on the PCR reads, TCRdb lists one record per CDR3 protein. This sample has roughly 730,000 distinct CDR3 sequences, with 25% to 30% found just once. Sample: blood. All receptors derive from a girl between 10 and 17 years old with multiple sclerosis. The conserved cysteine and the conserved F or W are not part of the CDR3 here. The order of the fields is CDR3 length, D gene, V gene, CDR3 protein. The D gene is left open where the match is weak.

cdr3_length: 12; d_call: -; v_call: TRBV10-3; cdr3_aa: AISEGLSNQPQH
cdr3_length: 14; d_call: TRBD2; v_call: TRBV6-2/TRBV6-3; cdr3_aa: ASIFKAGGRKDTQY
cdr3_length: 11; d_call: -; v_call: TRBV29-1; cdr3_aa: SVEMPNTYEQY
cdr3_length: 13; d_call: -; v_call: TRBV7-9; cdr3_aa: ASSLRQALNYGYT
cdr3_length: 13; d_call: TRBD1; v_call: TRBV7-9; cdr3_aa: ASSHPDRDQETQY
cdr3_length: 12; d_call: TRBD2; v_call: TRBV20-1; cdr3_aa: SARSTSGTYEQY
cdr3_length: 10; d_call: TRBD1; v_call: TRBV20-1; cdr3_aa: SARTGEGGYT
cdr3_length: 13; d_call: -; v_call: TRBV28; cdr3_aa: ASSVASGHLREQY
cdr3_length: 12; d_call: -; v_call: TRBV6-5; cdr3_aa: ASSQIGVAYEQY
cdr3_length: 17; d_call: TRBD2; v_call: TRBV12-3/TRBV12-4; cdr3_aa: ASTGSGLAGEGTYNEQF
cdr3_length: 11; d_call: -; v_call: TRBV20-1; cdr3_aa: SASIGINYGYT
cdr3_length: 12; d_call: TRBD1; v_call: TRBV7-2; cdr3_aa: ASSSQGVVAEAF
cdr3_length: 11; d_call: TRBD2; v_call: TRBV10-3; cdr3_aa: AITAGDTDTQY
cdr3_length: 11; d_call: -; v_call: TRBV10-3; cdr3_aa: ATRRDGNTEAF
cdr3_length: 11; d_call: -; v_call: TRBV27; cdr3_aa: ASSFERTDTQY
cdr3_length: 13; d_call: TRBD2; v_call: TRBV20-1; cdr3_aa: SARDPGTSAHEQY
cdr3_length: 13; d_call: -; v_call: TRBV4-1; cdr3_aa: ASSQDAYTTDTQY
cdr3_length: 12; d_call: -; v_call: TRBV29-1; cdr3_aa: SVGGGRMNTEAF
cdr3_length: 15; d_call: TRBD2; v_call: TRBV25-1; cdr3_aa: ASSGYTSGSPPDTQY
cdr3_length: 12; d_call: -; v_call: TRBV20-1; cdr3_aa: SALTGSGTDTQY
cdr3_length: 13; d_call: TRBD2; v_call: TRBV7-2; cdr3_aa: ASSVSGGAPDTQY
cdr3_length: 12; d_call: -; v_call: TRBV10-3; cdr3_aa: AIRAGTGSYEQY
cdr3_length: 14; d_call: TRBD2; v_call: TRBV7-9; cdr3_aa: ASSDAGTSGEETQY
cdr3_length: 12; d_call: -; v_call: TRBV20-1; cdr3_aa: SASRQLAKNIQY
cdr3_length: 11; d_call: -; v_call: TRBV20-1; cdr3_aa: SARDMAGETQY
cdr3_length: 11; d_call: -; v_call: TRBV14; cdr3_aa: ASSQTVYNEQF
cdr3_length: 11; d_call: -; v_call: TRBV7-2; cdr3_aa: ASSLRGANEQY
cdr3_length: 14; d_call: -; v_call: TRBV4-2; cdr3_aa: ASSQDGGTGAYEQY
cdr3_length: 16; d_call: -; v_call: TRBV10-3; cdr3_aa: AISGPDLFGQPAYEQY
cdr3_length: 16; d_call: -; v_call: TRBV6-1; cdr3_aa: ASSEAVFARGIGTEAF
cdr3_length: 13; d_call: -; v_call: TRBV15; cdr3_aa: ATSRDYTDNTEAF
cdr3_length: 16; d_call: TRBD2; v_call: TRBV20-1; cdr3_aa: SARDSRGLAGGPRDSY
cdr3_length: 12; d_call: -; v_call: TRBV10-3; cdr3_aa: AIKTGGTTYEQY
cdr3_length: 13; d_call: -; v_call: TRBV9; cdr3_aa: ASSATLKEPAEAF
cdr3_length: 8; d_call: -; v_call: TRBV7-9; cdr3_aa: ASSKDGYT